This TCR beta chain was identified in a study of human T cells and chemical hapten exposure. Overall study: On the upper back, patch tests were applied with 0.01% DPC and read at 6 days.

TCRdb redid the calling of the RACE reads with MiXCR, one entry per CDR3 protein. The sample lists 100,000 or so distinct CDR3 sequences; roughly a third were seen once. The time point was: patch test 3, about 24 weeks after DPC sensitization. Treatment defined: therapeutic diphenylcyclopropenone sensitization with weekly scalp DPC. CDR1 and CDR2 from the germline V gene are DFQATT and SNEGSKA (reference sequence). V gave up 6 bases and J gave up 7 bases, with 22 bases separating them. The CDR3 is 15 amino acids. Sequences were derived from whole blood, sampled in connection with sensitization to the hapten diphenylcyclopropenone (DPC). This clonotype originated in a man aged 35-49 years with alopecia areata. Some clones in this sample may be carry-over from other donors' samples. The chain combines TRBV20-1 with TRBJ2-4; D gene ambiguous. CDR3 coding DNA: TGCAGTGCCCCTCCCCCGGCCGGAACATGGAACATTCAGTACTTC. Translation: CSAPPPAGTWNIQYF.